These 27 T cell receptor beta chains were all obtained from the same sample, sequenced in a study of control samples from healthy donors and cancer patients. Sequencing used immunoSEQ multiplex PCR; TCRdb keeps in-frame clones, though not all of them. The sample records 100,000 to 120,000 clones, approximately 90% being singletons. Sequencing used PBMCs. These receptors originate from a woman aged 55-69 years with lung cancer.

This chain uses TRBV28 with TRBJ2-4; 10 bases line up with TRBD1. The junction had 16 bases not matched to a gene; V was cut back by 10 bases and J by 4 bases. Germline values: CDR1 MDHEN, CDR2 SYDVKM. This CDR3 contains 17 residues. For the CDR3, the DNA is TGTGCCACCTGGACAGGGGGTTCCCCAACTGAGAAAAACATTCAGTACTTC. It translates to CATWTGGSPTEKNIQYF.

This chain joins TRBV6-5 and TRBJ1-2; D gene ambiguous. CDR1 MNHEY and CDR2 SVGAGI come from the germline V gene. V was cut by 0 bases and J by 4 bases, with 12 bases left in between. The CDR3 covers 15 residues. CDR3 sequence: CASSYSSLHSYGYTF. CDR3 bases: TGTGCCAGCAGTTACTCGAGCCTGCATAGCTATGGCTACACCTTC.

The V call is TRBV5-6, the J call TRBJ1-1, with 8 positions matching TRBD1. Germline V lookup: CDR1 SGHDT, CDR2 YYEEEE. There are 12 residues in the CDR3. V was pared by 4 bases and J by 4 bases, with 0 bases of the junction left unmatched. DNA for the CDR3: TGTGCCAGCAGCGGACAGGGCACTGAAGCTTTCTTT. Translating it yields CASSGQGTEAFF.

The J gene is TRBJ2-2, the V gene TRBV7-2, with D perhaps being TRBD1 or TRBD2 (5 bases each). CDR3 length equals 16 residues. Per the germline V gene, CDR1 is SGHTA and CDR2 is FQGNSA. V lost 4 bases to trimming and J lost 7 bases, with 19 bases between them. The CDR3 bases are TGTGCCAGCAGCTCCCGGGACGCAACTCGTTTCGGGGAGCTGTTTTTT. Its protein is CASSSRDATRFGELFF.

This clone has only a few counts. This sequence joins TRBV7-3 and TRBJ2-2; tentative D call: TRBD2 (6 bases). CDR3 size: 17 residues. V was cut by 5 bases and J by 0 bases, with 16 bases left in between. Germline V gene lookup returns CDR1 SGHTA and CDR2 FQGTGA. In DNA form, the CDR3 reads TGTGCCAGCAGCCCCGCGGGGCGGGGTGCGAACACCGGGGAGCTGTTTTTT. Residues: CASSPAGRGANTGELFF.

This rearrangement joins TRBV5-1 to TRBJ1-1, with 9 bases fitting TRBD1. CDR1 SGHRS and CDR2 YFSETQ come from the germline V gene. The length of the CDR3 is 13 residues. V was clipped by 4 bases and J by 3 bases; unmatched bases: 1. DNA for the CDR3: TGCGCCAGCAGCCGGACAGGGGACACTGAAGCTTTCTTT. It is translated as CASSRTGDTEAFF.

The V gene is TRBV2, the J gene TRBJ1-5, with D perhaps TRBD1 (5 bases). This CDR3 spans 14 amino acids. Trimming left V 5 bases short and J 0 bases short, with 8 bases between. Germline assignment: CDR1 SNHLY and CDR2 FYNNEI. The CDR3 DNA sequence: TGTGCCAGCAGTCCGACAGCTAGCAATCAGCCCCAGCATTTT. Residues: CASSPTASNQPQHF. The complete variable domain, with remaining parts taken from reference TRBV2 and TRBJ1-5, reads EPEVTQTPSHQVTQMGQEVILRCVPISNHLYFYWYRQILGQKVEFLVSFYNNEISEKSEIFDDQFSVERPDGSNFTLKIRSTKLEDSAMYFCASSPTASNQPQHFGDGTRLSIL.

This clone was observed a single time. The chain is built from TRBV3-1 (or the pseudogene TRBV3-2) and TRBJ1-5; a possible D gene is TRBD1 (6 bases). CDR3 length: 14 residues. Germline CDR1 LGHDT, CDR2 YNNKEL (reference sequence). The V end was cut by 3 bases, the J end by 4 bases, with 10 bases between. The CDR3 coding sequence is TGTGCCAGCAGCCACCGGGACACTAATCAGCCCCAGCATTTT. Protein sequence: CASSHRDTNQPQHF.

This clone was observed a handful of times. The chain links TRBV5-4 to TRBJ2-1; TRBD2 matches 11 bases. This CDR3 region has 15 residues. V gave up 4 bases and J gave up 7 bases; unmatched junction bases: 7. Germline lookup yields CDR1 SGHNT and CDR2 YYREEE (reference sequence). The CDR3 is CASSPGLAENNEQFF. CDR3 nucleotides: TGTGCCAGCAGCCCGGGACTAGCGGAAAATAATGAGCAGTTCTTC.

The chain uses TRBV28 and TRBJ2-4; D call uncertain. The V end lost 3 bases, the J end lost 1 base, and 7 bases lay between the germline ends. CDR3 length equals 14 residues. Germline CDR1 reads MDHEN; CDR2 reads SYDVKM. In DNA form, the CDR3 reads TGTGCCAGCAGTTTCTCTGGTGCCAAAAACATTCAGTACTTC. It translates to CASSFSGAKNIQYF.

This rearrangement joins TRBV18 to TRBJ1-1; D might be TRBD1 (5 bases). The V end lost 3 bases, the J end lost 0 bases, and 17 bases lay between the germline ends. This CDR3 is 17 amino acids long. Germline-derived CDR1 and CDR2 are KGHSH and LQKENI. CDR3 sequence reads: CASSPPRAGTLNTEAFF. The CDR3 bases are TGTGCCAGCTCACCTCCTAGGGCAGGGACCTTGAACACTGAAGCTTTCTTT.

The chain couples TRBV3-1 (or the pseudogene TRBV3-2) to TRBJ1-1; D is ambiguous. CDR3 length equals 13 residues. Germline CDR1 and CDR2: LGHDT and YNNKEL (reference sequence). Trimming took off 7 bases at V and 4 bases at J, with 13 bases between the two ends. CDR3 region: CASNNGRGTEAFF. The DNA of the CDR3 is TGTGCCAGCAATAACGGGCGGGGCACTGAAGCTTTCTTT.

This chain links TRBV5-1 with TRBJ2-5; the D call may be TRBD1 or TRBD2 (6 bases each). V lost 3 bases, J lost 5 bases, and 23 bases lay in between. In germline, CDR1 is SGHRS, CDR2 YFSETQ. This CDR3 region has 17 residues. The CDR3 nucleotides are TGCGCCAGCAGCTCCGGGGTCTTGGGAGTGGGGGGCGAGACCCAGTACTTC. Amino acid sequence: CASSSGVLGVGGETQYF.

This clone is a singleton in its sample. The rearrangement uses TRBV4-3 and TRBJ1-3; no definite D call. The CDR3 is 15 amino acids. Looked up from germline, CDR1 is LGHNA and CDR2 is YSLEER. Trimming pared 1 base from V and 0 bases from J, leaving 7 bases between. CDR3 in DNA: TGCGCCAGCAGCCAAGCCACATTCTCTGGAAACACCATATATTTT. As protein: CASSQATFSGNTIYF.

The chain couples TRBV21-1 to TRBJ2-2; the table gives TRBD2 as D, unverified against the DNA. TRBV21-1 represents a pseudogene. CDR3 length equals 16 residues. The CDR3 spells CASSLSAGRESGELFF. CDR3 in DNA: TGTGCCAGCAGCCTATCAGCGGGCAGGGAATCCGGGGAGCTGTTTTTT.

J is TRBJ2-3 and V is TRBV5-6; 8 bases align to TRBD2. V was pared by 0 bases and J by 2 bases, with 5 bases of the junction left unmatched. CDR1 is SGHDT, CDR2 YYEEEE, per germline. The CDR3 runs 16 residues. CDR3 protein: CASSLEGSGNTDTQYF. In DNA form, the CDR3 reads TGTGCCAGCAGCTTGGAGGGTAGCGGGAACACAGATACGCAGTATTTT.

The chain couples TRBV29-1 to TRBJ1-2; 7 bases are a match to TRBD1. Germline V CDR1 and CDR2: SQVTM, ANQGSEA. V dropped 7 bases and J dropped 0; count of bases not matched to a gene: 2. The CDR3 runs 12 residues. The CDR3 spells CSAGTANYGYTF. CDR3 DNA: TGCAGCGCCGGGACAGCTAACTATGGCTACACCTTC.

The V and J genes are TRBV3-1 (or the pseudogene TRBV3-2) and TRBJ1-2, with 8 bases lining up with TRBD1. CDR3 length: 15 residues. The J segment lost 6 bases and the V segment lost 3 bases, leaving 9 bases of the junction unmatched. The germline gives CDR1 LGHDT, CDR2 YNNKEL (reference sequence). The CDR3 loop reads CASSHVGQGYDGYTF. DNA of the CDR3: TGTGCCAGCAGCCATGTCGGACAGGGCTATGATGGCTACACCTTC.

This chain links TRBV4-1 with TRBJ2-7, with 7 bases aligning to TRBD2. This CDR3 is built from 15 residues. V shed 4 bases, J shed 2 bases, and the junction held 8 bases outside the gene matches. Germline CDR1 is MGHRA and CDR2 is YSYEKL. The CDR3 DNA reads as TGCGCCAGCAGCCCGAGCGGGACGATTACCTACGAGCAGTACTTC. Residues: CASSPSGTITYEQYF.

There are a few counts of this clone. In DNA, the CDR3 is TGCGCCAGCAGCCAAGGATCACAGGGCTCAAACACCATATATTTT. Protein sequence: CASSQGSQGSNTIYF. The V gene is TRBV4-1, the J gene TRBJ1-3, with TRBD1 as a possible D gene (6 bases). The CDR3 has 15 residues. CDR1 and CDR2 (germline): MGHRA, YSYEKL. V was trimmed by 1 base and J by 6 bases, leaving 13 bases between them.

This clone was recorded once. The chain employs TRBV7-2 and TRBJ2-1; D is possibly TRBD1 or TRBD2 (6 bases each). V lost 1 base and J 4 bases, leaving 11 bases between the germline ends. The CDR3 is made up of 15 amino acids. Per germline, CDR1 SGHTA and CDR2 FQGNSA. The CDR3 loop is CASSLVEGDYNEQFF. CDR3 bases: TGTGCCAGCAGCTTAGTGGAGGGGGATTACAATGAGCAGTTCTTC.

In nucleotides, the CDR3 is TGTGCCAGCAGTTACTCGCCGATGACTAGCGGGGAGACGAACACCGGGGAGCTGTTTTTT. It translates to CASSYSPMTSGETNTGELFF. V and J are TRBV6-2 or TRBV6-3 and TRBJ2-2; 11 nucleotides agree with TRBD2. The CDR3 has 20 amino acids. Trimming at V came to 0 bases and at J to 0 bases, leaving 9 bases not matched to a gene. Germline lookup yields CDR1 MNHEY and CDR2 SVGEGT.

Turning to this clone: Sequence at one end of the junction differs from germline and may be a read error. This chain uses TRBV5-4 with TRBJ1-4; D call uncertain. CDR1 SGHNT and CDR2 YYREEE come from the germline V gene (reference sequence). This CDR3 contains 14 residues. The CDR3 region has the DNA TGTGCCAGCAGCTTGAAGGGAACTAGTGAAAAACTGTTTTTT. It encodes CASSLKGTSEKLFF.

The chain uses TRBV3-1 (or the pseudogene TRBV3-2) and TRBJ2-7; the D is unclear. Germline V gene sequence: CDR1 LGHDT, CDR2 YNNKEL (reference sequence). Trimming shortened V by 1 base and J by 4 bases, and 2 bases separated the two germline ends. The CDR3 totals 11 residues. The CDR3 region has the DNA TGTGCCAGCAGCCAAGGGTACGAGCAGTACTTC. It yields the protein CASSQGYEQYF.

The rearrangement uses TRBV3-1 (or the pseudogene TRBV3-2) and TRBJ2-7; perhaps TRBD2 as D (6 bases). CDR1 is LGHDT, CDR2 YNNKEL, per germline (reference sequence). This CDR3 contains 14 residues. V lost 4 bases to trimming and J lost 3 bases, with 13 bases between them. CDR3 in amino acids: CASSPRDFYYEQYF. Written as DNA, the CDR3 is TGTGCCAGCAGCCCCCGGGACTTCTACTACGAGCAGTACTTC.

This chain connects TRBV6-5 to TRBJ1-5; D is perhaps TRBD1 (6 bases). The CDR3 consists of 15 residues. Trimming removed 6 bases from V and 4 bases from J, with 16 bases in between. CDR1 is MNHEY, CDR2 SVGAGI, per germline. CDR3 in DNA: TGTGCCAGCAGATCACAGGGTGCGGGGAATCAGCCCCAGCATTTT. It translates to CASRSQGAGNQPQHF.

The chain recombines TRBV10-3 with TRBJ2-2, with D perhaps matching TRBD1 (6 bases). The CDR3 loop spans 16 amino acids. Per the germline V gene, CDR1 is ENHRY and CDR2 is SYGVKD. Between the trimmed V and J ends, which lost 2 bases and 1 base, there was a span of 11 bases. The CDR3 coding sequence is TGTGCCATCAGTGAGCGGACAGTTATGAACACCGGGGAGCTGTTTTTT. It is translated as CAISERTVMNTGELFF.